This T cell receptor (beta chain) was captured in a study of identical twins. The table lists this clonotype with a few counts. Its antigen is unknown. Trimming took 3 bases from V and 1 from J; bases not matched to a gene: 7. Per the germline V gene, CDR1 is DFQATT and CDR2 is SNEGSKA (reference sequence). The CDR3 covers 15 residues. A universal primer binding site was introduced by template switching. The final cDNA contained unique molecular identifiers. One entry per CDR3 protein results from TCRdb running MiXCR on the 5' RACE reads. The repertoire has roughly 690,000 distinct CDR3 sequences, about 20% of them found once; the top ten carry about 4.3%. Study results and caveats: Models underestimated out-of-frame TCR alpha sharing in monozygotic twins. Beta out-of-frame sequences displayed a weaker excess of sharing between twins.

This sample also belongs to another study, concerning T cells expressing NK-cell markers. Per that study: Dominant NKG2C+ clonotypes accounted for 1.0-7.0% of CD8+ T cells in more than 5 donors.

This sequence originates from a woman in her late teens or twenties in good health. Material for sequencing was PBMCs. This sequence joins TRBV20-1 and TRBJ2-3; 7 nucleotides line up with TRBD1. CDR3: CSARTNRGGTDTQYF. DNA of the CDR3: TGCAGTGCTAGGACCAACAGGGGCGGCACAGATACGCAGTATTTT.